This TCR beta chain was recovered during a study of cytomegalovirus exposure and HLA in healthy donors. Use of 60 Vbeta and 13 Jbeta primers characterized the PCR. Data came from immunoSEQ multiplex PCR; TCRdb stores just in-frame clones and leaves some out. The data show 120,000 or so clones, over 70% seen once. Findings of the study overall: TCR beta sequences reportedly predicted most subjects' HLA-A and HLA-B alleles accurately. Association of roughly 18,000 TCR beta sequences with HLA alleles was found at 0.05 false discovery rate in a later analysis.

Note on this clone: The antigen remains unidentified.

The V gene end was trimmed by 0 bases and the J gene end by 5 bases; junction bases not matched to a gene: 8. In germline, CDR1 is SGDLS, CDR2 YYNGEE. The CDR3 is 16 residues long. This receptor was identified in a man younger than 35 in good health and CMV-seropositive. V and J are TRBV9 and TRBJ2-5, with TRBD2 matching 9 bases. Sequencing was done on a sample of PBMCs. CDR3 protein: CASSVDAGGPGETQYF. The CDR3 nucleotides are TGTGCCAGCAGCGTAGACGCGGGAGGGCCGGGGGAGACCCAGTACTTC.